The T cell receptor (beta chain) under discussion was sequenced for a study of control samples from healthy donors and cancer patients. Repertoires were generated with immunoSEQ multiplex PCR, while TCRdb's copy carries only in-frame clones and drops some. Altogether about 79,000 clones are present, 93% being singletons, with the ten largest covering around 1.3%. CDR3 length equals 12 residues. Trimming pared 5 bases from V and 7 bases from J, leaving 11 bases between. Germline CDR1 reads SEHNR; CDR2 reads FQNEAQ (reference sequence). This chain joins TRBV7-9 and TRBJ1-2; no clear D. Sequenced material: PBMCs. The receptor's source is a woman aged 40 to 55 with lung cancer. The CDR3 coding sequence is TGTGCCAGCAGCCCGCAGATCTCTGGCTACACCTTC. Residues: CASSPQISGYTF.